The entry that follows covers one T cell receptor beta chain sequence. The data originate from a study of blood T cell repertoires in COVID-19. Profiled with immunoSEQ multiplex PCR; TCRdb holds only in-frame clones, not every one. Of 240,000 or so clones listed, about 90% were seen once; the top ten hold less than 4%. Participants had their cohort set by participant-reported clinical history. The source material was PBMCs or T cells enriched from blood (not recorded which). This clonotype was sampled from a woman aged 40-49 years with acute COVID-19.

The CDR3 is CSAQGLAGGPRYNEQFF. CDR3 DNA: TGCAGCGCCCAAGGGCTAGCGGGAGGGCCTCGTTACAATGAGCAGTTCTTC. The chain joins TRBV29-1 to TRBJ2-1; 12 bases map to TRBD2. Trimming at V came to 7 bases and at J to 4 bases, leaving 14 bases not matched to a gene. CDR1 and CDR2 (germline): SQVTM, ANQGSEA. This CDR3 has 17 amino acids.